The 28 T cell receptor beta chains reported below all come from one sample, sequenced in a study of T-cell memory formation after mild COVID-19. From the 5' RACE reads, TCRdb called clonotypes with MiXCR, one entry per CDR3 protein. The data show around 130,000 distinct CDR3 sequences, 15% to 20% seen once. The sample taken for sequencing was PBMCs or a T cell subset sorted from them (not recorded which). Every receptor here comes from a man younger than 35 who had mild COVID-19 (a few samples of this study predate the infection). Cell type and time point are not known.

The chain combines TRBV7-3 with TRBJ1-1, with 8 bases that match TRBD1. CDR3 length: 13 amino acids. V gave up 4 bases and J gave up 8 bases; unmatched junction bases: 6. Germline V CDR1 and CDR2: SGHTA, FQGTGA. Here the CDR3 reads CASSSTRDREAFF. The DNA for the CDR3 is TGTGCCAGCAGCTCAACCCGGGACAGGGAAGCTTTCTTT.

This chain uses TRBV5-1 with TRBJ2-1; 7 positions match TRBD1. This CDR3 is built from 13 residues. V trimming: 5 bases; J trimming: 5 bases; junction bases outside the gene matches: 4. Germline V lookup: CDR1 SGHRS, CDR2 YFSETQ. Here the CDR3 reads CASSGTVNNEQFF. CDR3 sequence (DNA): TGCGCCAGCAGTGGGACAGTGAACAATGAGCAGTTCTTC. The full variable domain, in which reference TRBV5-1 and TRBJ2-1 provide the parts outside the CDR3, is KAGVTQTPRYLIKTRGQQVTLSCSPISGHRSVSWYQQTPGQGLQFLFEYFSETQRNKGNFPGRFSGRQFSNSRSEMNVSTLELGDSALYLCASSGTVNNEQFFGPGTRLTVL.

This chain joins TRBV7-2 and TRBJ1-1; a weak D match, TRBD1 (5 bases). Trimming removed 5 bases from V and 3 bases from J, with 13 bases in between. Germline V gene lookup returns CDR1 SGHTA and CDR2 FQGNSA. The CDR3 length is 14 residues. The CDR3: CASSPWGRDTEAFF. The DNA for the CDR3 is TGTGCCAGCAGCCCTTGGGGCAGGGACACTGAAGCTTTCTTT.

This clonotype was detected a few times. This rearrangement joins TRBV7-3 to TRBJ2-5; 7 bases fit TRBD2. Trimming at V came to 1 base and at J to 4 bases, leaving 3 bases not matched to a gene. This CDR3 region has 14 residues. Germline loops: CDR1 SGHTA, CDR2 FQGTGA. CDR3 sequence reads: CASSLRPGGETQYF. The CDR3 DNA is TGTGCCAGCAGCTTAAGGCCGGGAGGAGAGACCCAGTACTTC.

This clonotype was counted a few times. This CDR3 reads CATRSRGDLYEQYV. The DNA for the CDR3 is TGTGCCACCAGGTCCAGGGGGGATCTCTACGAGCAGTACGTC. The genes are TRBV24-1 and TRBJ2-7, with D possibly TRBD1 on 7 matching bases. V lost 7 bases and J lost 3, with 15 bases in between. The germline CDR1 and CDR2 sequences are KGHDR and SFDVKD. The CDR3 loop spans 14 amino acids.

The chain combines TRBV2 with TRBJ2-1, with D uncertain. V lost 1 base and J lost 10, with 5 bases in between. Germline V gives CDR1 SNHLY, CDR2 FYNNEI. The CDR3 is 11 amino acids. The CDR3 DNA is TGTGCCAGCAGTGAAGTCCGGGAGCAGTTCTTC. It is translated as CASSEVREQFF.

The sample holds many counts of this clonotype. The chain couples TRBV5-1 to TRBJ2-3; no definite D call. This CDR3 is built from 16 residues. The germline V gene has CDR1 SGHRS and CDR2 YFSETQ. V lost 1 base, J lost 2 bases, and 14 bases lay in between. The CDR3 here is CASSLFTLGPTDTQYF. Written as DNA, the CDR3 is TGCGCCAGCAGCTTGTTCACTCTAGGCCCCACAGATACGCAGTATTTT.

The chain uses TRBV7-3 and TRBJ2-3, with TRBD1 matching 7 bases. Germline V lookup: CDR1 SGHTA, CDR2 FQGTGA. Trimming removed 6 bases from V and 9 bases from J; junction bases left unmatched: 15. The CDR3 is 15 residues long. The CDR3: CASRPTGNPAQTQYF. The CDR3 nucleotides are TGTGCCAGCAGACCGACAGGGAACCCCGCCCAGACGCAGTATTTT.

The rearrangement uses TRBV5-1 and TRBJ1-1, with 7 positions matching TRBD1. The CDR3 contains 14 residues. J was trimmed by 5 bases and V by 0 bases; bases with no gene match: 4. CDR1 is SGHRS and CDR2 is YFSETQ in the germline V gene. CDR3 protein: CASSLDRGTTEAFF. CDR3 DNA: TGCGCCAGCAGCTTGGACAGGGGTACAACTGAAGCTTTCTTT.

This clonotype was detected only a few times. The V call is TRBV4-1, the J call TRBJ2-1, with D unresolved. CDR1 MGHRA and CDR2 YSYEKL come from the germline V gene. There are 13 residues in the CDR3. The V gene lost 0 bases and the J gene lost 10 bases, with 10 bases spanning the gap. The CDR3 loop is CASSQDRSREQFF. The CDR3 DNA is TGCGCCAGCAGCCAAGATCGAAGTAGGGAGCAGTTCTTC.

V usage is TRBV29-1 and J usage is TRBJ1-2; D is perhaps TRBD1 (5 bases). The CDR3 contains 13 residues. Trimming removed 0 bases at V and 4 bases at J, with 9 bases between. CDR1 is SQVTM, CDR2 ANQGSEA, per germline. The CDR3 DNA is TGCAGCGTTGAAGAGACAGCGGTCTATGGCTACACCTTC. This sequence encodes CSVEETAVYGYTF.

The genes are TRBV12-3 or TRBV12-4 and TRBJ1-4; no clear D gene. V was trimmed by 2 bases and J by 4 bases, leaving 2 bases between them. This CDR3 spans 12 amino acids. The CDR3 nucleotides read TGTGCCAGCAGTTTAAATAATGAAAAACTGTTTTTT. It specifies CASSLNNEKLFF.

This chain joins TRBV7-3 and TRBJ2-1; unclear D gene. Trimming shortened V by 5 bases and J by 3 bases, and 8 bases separated the two germline ends. Looked up from germline, CDR1 is SGHTA and CDR2 is FQGTGA. CDR3 length: 13 amino acids. CDR3 coding DNA: TGTGCCAGCAGCGTACCGGGCTACAATGAGCAGTTCTTC. Encoded protein: CASSVPGYNEQFF.

The rearrangement joins TRBV28 to TRBJ2-7; D perhaps matches TRBD1 (6 bases). From germline, CDR1 is MDHEN and CDR2 SYDVKM. CDR3 length: 12 amino acids. The V and J ends lost 3 bases and 12 bases respectively, with 15 bases between them. The CDR3 coding sequence is TGTGCCAGCAGTTTCAGTGGACAGAGGTTGTACGTC. Protein: CASSFSGQRLYV.

This clonotype was counted a few times. The rearrangement joins TRBV7-8 to TRBJ2-7, with a tentative D call TRBD2 (5 bases). V dropped 5 bases and J dropped 1 base, with 9 bases sitting between them. Germline assignment: CDR1 SGHVS and CDR2 FQNEAQ. This CDR3 has 13 residues. The CDR3 coding sequence is TGTGCCAGCAGCACGAGGGTTTCCTACGAGCAGTACTTC. Translation: CASSTRVSYEQYF.

The genes are TRBV7-9 and TRBJ1-2; tentatively, D is TRBD1 (6 bases). The CDR3 consists of 14 residues. Trimming pared 4 bases from V and 11 bases from J, leaving 20 bases between. Germline V CDR1 and CDR2: SEHNR, FQNEAQ (reference sequence). In DNA, the CDR3 is TGTGCCAGCAGCTCAGCCGGACAGTCGCTACGGTACACCTTC. Residues: CASSSAGQSLRYTF.

This chain joins TRBV7-2 and TRBJ2-3; 14 bases fit TRBD2. V lost 3 bases, J lost 8 bases, and 10 bases stayed unmatched. The CDR3 runs 17 residues. CDR1 is SGHTA, CDR2 FQGNSA, per germline. As DNA, the CDR3 is TGTGCCAGCAGCTTGGGACTAGCGGGGGCCCTCGGAGGTACGCAGTATTTT. Its translation: CASSLGLAGALGGTQYF. Full variable domain (remainder filled in from reference TRBV7-2 and TRBJ2-3): GAGVSQSPSNKVTEKGKDVELRCDPISGHTALYWYRQSLGQGLEFLIYFQGNSAPDKSGLPSDRFSAERTGGSVSTLTIQRTQQEDSAVYLCASSLGLAGALGGTQYFGPGTRLTVL.

The J gene is TRBJ1-5, the V gene TRBV12-3 or TRBV12-4; unclear D gene. CDR3 length equals 15 residues. V dropped 3 bases and J dropped 0 bases, with 9 bases sitting between them. CDR3 DNA: TGTGCCAGCAGTTTTCCCGGTGTTAGCAATCAGCCCCAGCATTTT. It encodes CASSFPGVSNQPQHF.

V gene TRBV7-2 combines with J gene TRBJ1-3, with no clear D. The V end was cut by 5 bases, the J end by 0 bases, with 11 bases between. The CDR3 contains 15 residues. Germline V lookup: CDR1 SGHTA, CDR2 FQGNSA. The CDR3 loop reads CASSRRLSSGNTIYF. In DNA form, the CDR3 reads TGTGCCAGCAGCCGTAGACTGTCCTCTGGAAACACCATATATTTT.

The chain combines TRBV12-3 or TRBV12-4 with TRBJ1-1; tentatively, D is TRBD1 (5 bases). The CDR3 runs 13 residues. Between the trimmed V and J ends, which lost 6 bases and 3 bases, there was a span of 11 bases. The CDR3 loop reads CASSLRVYTEAFF. The CDR3 region has the DNA TGTGCCAGCAGCCTCAGGGTCTACACTGAAGCTTTCTTT.

This chain connects TRBV6-2 or TRBV6-3 to TRBJ2-3, with 7 bases fitting TRBD2. J lost 3 bases, V lost 10 bases, and 4 bases had no gene match. This CDR3 spans 12 amino acids. In germline, CDR1 is MNHEY, CDR2 SVGEGT. CDR3 loop: CAISSGTDTQYF. CDR3 coding DNA: TGTGCCATCTCTAGCGGAACAGATACGCAGTATTTT.

This sequence joins TRBV10-3 and TRBJ2-7; 13 positions agree with TRBD2. V was pared by 6 bases and J by 5 bases, with 7 bases of the junction left unmatched. The CDR3 spans 15 residues. The V gene's germline CDR1 is ENHRY and CDR2 SYGVKD. This CDR3 reads CAIRTSGGAVDEQYF. CDR3 DNA sequence: TGTGCCATCAGAACTAGCGGGGGGGCCGTCGACGAGCAGTACTTC.

This clonotype was counted only a few times. The rearrangement links TRBV6-5 to TRBJ2-5; no clear D. The length of the CDR3 is 14 residues. V dropped 4 bases and J dropped 1 base, with 10 bases sitting between them. CDR1 is MNHEY, CDR2 SVGAGI, per germline. Written as DNA, the CDR3 is TGTGCCAGCAGTTCACTCACTTCCCAAGAGACCCAGTACTTC. This codes for CASSSLTSQETQYF.

This clonotype has a handful of counts. The V and J genes are TRBV3-1 and TRBJ1-1; TRBD1 matches 7 bases. Looked up from germline, CDR1 is LGHDT and CDR2 is YNNKEL (reference sequence). This CDR3 is built from 14 residues. After removal of 3 bases from V and 7 bases from J, the junction contained 8 bases not matched to a gene. This chain's CDR3 is CASSQTTGVDEAFF. The CDR3 bases are TGTGCCAGCAGCCAGACTACAGGGGTCGATGAAGCTTTCTTT.

This chain connects TRBV14 to TRBJ1-2; no definite D call. V shed 1 base and J shed 4 bases, with 10 bases lying between them. Germline V gene lookup returns CDR1 SGHDN and CDR2 FVKESK. The CDR3 runs to 14 residues. The CDR3 sequence: CASSQGTSSYGYTF. CDR3 nucleotide sequence: TGTGCCAGCAGCCAAGGGACCTCTAGCTATGGCTACACCTTC. Full variable domain (outside the CDR3, taken from reference TRBV14 and TRBJ1-2): EAGVTQFPSHSVIEKGQTVTLRCDPISGHDNLYWYRRVMGKEIKFLLHFVKESKQDESGMPNNRFLAERTGGTYSTLKVQPAELEDSGVYFCASSQGTSSYGYTFGSGTRLTVV.

This clonotype was seen a few times. This sequence joins TRBV6-2 or TRBV6-3 and TRBJ1-6; D gene ambiguous. Germline lookup yields CDR1 MNHEY and CDR2 SVGEGT. The V and J ends lost 2 bases and 7 bases respectively, with 15 bases between them. The CDR3 runs 16 residues. CDR3 sequence (DNA): TGTGCCAGCAGTTACCACGAACGGACTGAGAATTCACCCCTCCACTTT. Amino acid sequence: CASSYHERTENSPLHF.

The chain joins TRBV12-3 or TRBV12-4 to TRBJ1-1; 7 nucleotides agree with TRBD1. V was pared by 6 bases and J by 5 bases, with 12 bases of the junction left unmatched. This CDR3 spans 15 amino acids. CDR3 region: CASSHPTLTGTEAFF. CDR3 sequence (DNA): TGTGCCAGCAGCCATCCAACATTGACAGGGACTGAAGCTTTCTTT.

Many counts were recorded for this clonotype. The J gene is TRBJ2-7, the V gene TRBV29-1; possibly TRBD1 for D (6 bases). V was cut by 4 bases and J by 2 bases, with 6 bases left in between. The length of the CDR3 is 11 residues. Germline V gene lookup returns CDR1 SQVTM and CDR2 ANQGSEA. The CDR3 DNA is TGCAGCGTTGGGGACACCTACGAGCAGTACGTC. Protein: CSVGDTYEQYV.